The table lists the clone carrying this TCR beta chain with many counts. Its antigen remains unidentified. This entry is derived from a study of breast tumors, draining lymph nodes, adjacent tissues. The study, taken as a whole, reports: Tumor and nontumor repertoires were significantly more similar in luminal-like than in basal-like breast cancer.

This CDR3 contains 13 residues. The V and J ends lost 5 bases and 3 bases respectively, with 14 bases between them. CDR1 DFQATT and CDR2 SNEGSKA come from the germline V gene (reference sequence). Via MiXCR, TCRdb re-called the multiplex PCR reads, giving one row per CDR3 protein. The data show around 21,000 distinct CDR3 sequences, around 41% seen once. The sample consisted of breast tumor tissue. V and J are TRBV20-1 and TRBJ2-7; no reliable D call. The receptor was isolated from a female donor with breast cancer. Some clones in this sample may be carry-over from other donors' samples. CDR3: CSAERARFYEQYF. CDR3 DNA: TGCAGTGCTGAACGGGCTCGTTTCTACGAGCAGTACTTC.